Only one count was recorded for the clone carrying this T cell receptor beta chain. The PCR employed 60 Vbeta primers together with 13 Jbeta primers. Clones were sequenced by immunoSEQ multiplex PCR, and TCRdb holds only the in-frame ones, with some missing. Among some 200,000 clones listed, around four fifths were seen once. The data belong to a study of cytomegalovirus exposure and HLA in healthy donors. CDR3 size: 16 residues. The V and J ends lost 4 bases and 6 bases, in that order; junction bases with no gene match: 10. Germline CDR1 reads MGHRA; CDR2 reads YSYEKL. The chain uses TRBV4-1 and TRBJ2-1, with 9 bases identical to TRBD1. Material for sequencing was PBMCs. This sequence was found in a woman in her fifties or sixties in good health and CMV-seropositive. CDR3 protein: CASSLGTGWVSNEQFF. The CDR3 nucleotides are TGCGCCAGCAGCCTCGGGACAGGGTGGGTGTCCAATGAGCAGTTCTTC.